This TCR beta chain was recorded in a study of T cell responses to AZD1222 COVID-19 vaccine. Across the study: Second-dose groups at about 4 or about 12 weeks were pooled.

The CDR3 runs to 12 residues. Germline assignment: CDR1 SGHDT and CDR2 YYEEEE. V was shortened by 3 bases and J by 5 bases, with 8 bases between the two germline ends. As concerns this clone: No antigen is known for it.

Generated by immunoSEQ multiplex PCR, the TCRdb table keeps only in-frame clones and is missing some. The repertoire has about 120,000 clones, roughly 93% of them found once; the top ten carry 2.5% to 3.5%. Study-wide results and limits: Spike-specific TCR breadth and depth went up after people got two AZD1222 doses. Most donors were white British, females outnumbered males, and clonal diversity was possibly underestimated. CD4 TCRs linked to vaccination spanned spike, dominating at 160-218 and 743-854.

This receptor was obtained from an adult in good health. The sequenced sample was peripheral blood, obtained on day 0 of AZD1222 vaccination. This chain uses TRBV5-6 with TRBJ1-1; no clear D. CDR3 DNA sequence: TGTGCCAGCAGCTCATGGGGTACTGAAGCTTTCTTT. The encoded protein is CASSSWGTEAFF.